The 10 T cell receptor beta chains below come from one sample, sequenced in a study of T-cell reconstitution after alpha-beta-depleted transplantation in children. Preparation of the TCRbeta library used unique molecular identifiers. TCRdb ran MiXCR on the PCR reads and lists one entry per CDR3 protein. The table records 200,000 to 250,000 distinct CDR3 sequences, approximately 10% of them present only once. The sequenced sample was PBMCs, obtained before TCRalphabeta/CD19-depleted stem cell transplant. The receptors shown here come from a child under three years old with acute myeloid leukemia, due to receive a stem cell transplant.

This clonotype was seen many times. The CDR3 bases are TGTGCCAGCAGTTACTCTGGGGCTTGGATCGTCAATGAGCAGTTCTTC. This sequence encodes CASSYSGAWIVNEQFF. The V and J genes are TRBV6-2 or TRBV6-3 and TRBJ2-1; a possible D gene is TRBD1 (5 bases). The CDR3 is 16 amino acids. V dropped 0 bases and J dropped 6 bases, with 15 bases sitting between them. In germline, CDR1 is MNHEY, CDR2 SVGEGT.

There are many counts of this clonotype. The J gene is TRBJ2-5, the V gene TRBV28; TRBD1 is a possible D gene (6 bases). The germline V gene encodes CDR1 MDHEN and CDR2 SYDVKM. The CDR3 consists of 15 residues. Trimming removed 2 bases at V and 0 bases at J, with 10 bases between. Here the CDR3 reads CASSLQGPYQETQYF. In nucleotides, the CDR3 is TGTGCCAGCAGTTTACAGGGGCCCTACCAAGAGACCCAGTACTTC.

In the case of this clonotype: The conserved final phenylalanine or tryptophan is absent from the CDR3, which likely points to a read error. The J gene is TRBJ2-3, the V gene TRBV7-9, with D possibly being TRBD2 (5 bases). In germline, CDR1 is SEHNR, CDR2 FQNEAQ (reference sequence). The CDR3 sequence is 12 residues long. Trimming cost V 5 bases and J 3 bases, with 6 bases left between them. The CDR3 sequence: CASSPGTDTQYL. CDR3 DNA sequence: TGTGCCAGCAGCCCGGGGACAGATACGCAGTATTTG.

The table lists this clonotype with many counts. The chain joins TRBV20-1 to TRBJ2-7, with D tentatively TRBD1 (6 bases). V lost 6 bases, J lost 3 bases, and 18 bases lay in between. This CDR3 has 14 residues. The germline V gene has CDR1 DFQATT and CDR2 SNEGSKA (reference sequence). CDR3 sequence: CSAQGHLSIYEQYF. CDR3 coding DNA: TGCAGTGCCCAGGGACATCTGTCTATCTACGAGCAGTACTTC.

The rearrangement links TRBV29-1 to TRBJ2-3; D may be TRBD2 (6 bases). CDR1 is SQVTM and CDR2 is ANQGSEA in the germline V gene. Trimming took off 7 bases at V and 5 bases at J, with 19 bases between the two ends. The CDR3 is made up of 14 amino acids. CDR3 in DNA: TGCAGCGCCCCTTTGGGCGGGGCAAGAGATACGCAGTATTTT. Protein: CSAPLGGARDTQYF.

This chain links TRBV23-1 with TRBJ1-5; D is possibly TRBD1 (5 bases). TRBV23-1 counts as an open reading frame of uncertain function. V dropped 2 bases and J dropped 0 bases, with 17 bases sitting between them. There are 18 residues in the CDR3. The CDR3 spells CASSQANPGPPSNQPQHF. In DNA, the CDR3 is TGCGCCAGCAGTCAAGCGAACCCGGGACCTCCTAGCAATCAGCCCCAGCATTTT.

This clonotype was recorded at least ten times. CDR3 in DNA: TGCGCCAGCAGCTTGGACACGGGAGATGAAAAACTGTTTTTT. As protein: CASSLDTGDEKLFF. V and J are TRBV5-1 and TRBJ1-4; D is undetermined. Germline V lookup: CDR1 SGHRS, CDR2 YFSETQ. The CDR3 is made up of 14 amino acids. V was cut by 0 bases and J by 6 bases, with 9 bases left in between.

As to this clonotype: A much larger clone is a single base away; this may be a read error. The chain uses TRBV5-1 and TRBJ1-1; D remains unclear. The germline V gene encodes CDR1 SGHRS and CDR2 YFSETQ. The CDR3 has 16 residues. The ends were cut back, 2 bases at V and 1 base at J, with 15 bases in the middle. CDR3 sequence: CASSFFRRTENTEAFF. CDR3 DNA sequence: TGCGCCAGCAGCTTTTTCCGTCGGACGGAGAACACTGAAGCTTTCTTT.

This clonotype showed up many times. The chain joins TRBV7-2 to TRBJ2-1, with 7 bases that match TRBD1. With V trimmed by 0 bases and J by 4 bases, 15 bases remained unmatched. From germline, CDR1 is SGHTA and CDR2 FQGNSA. CDR3 size: 19 residues. Written as DNA, the CDR3 is TGTGCCAGCAGCTTAGCAGGGGGCGTATATCACCGGAGATACAATGAGCAGTTCTTC. It specifies CASSLAGGVYHRRYNEQFF.

This clonotype was counted ten times or more. The J gene is TRBJ2-1, the V gene TRBV7-8; 12 bases are a match to TRBD2. The CDR3 runs 17 residues. Germline CDR1 and CDR2: SGHVS and FQNEAQ. V lost 5 bases to trimming and J lost 7 bases; unmatched junction nucleotides: 12. CDR3 sequence (DNA): TGTGCCAGCAGCCCTTCGCCGGGACTAGCGGGTCTTAATGAGCAGTTCTTC. Translated: CASSPSPGLAGLNEQFF.